The entry below describes one T cell receptor (beta chain). These data are taken from a study of blood T cell repertoires in COVID-19. Study-wide context: Both acute and convalescent COVID-19 samples were obtained from the United States, Italy and Spain. The analysed material was cDNA or gDNA that came from T cells, B-cell-depleted T cells, or PBMCs.

Per the original data handling: It was from reference gene primer amplification that nucleated cell counts were estimated. Repertoires were generated with immunoSEQ multiplex PCR, while TCRdb's copy carries only in-frame clones and drops some. The V and J calls and clone size come from that table; D and trimming were worked out from the DNA. The profile covers fewer than 350,000 clones, with 81% appearing a single time and less than 3% taken by the ten largest. V lost 0 bases and J 6 bases, leaving 18 bases between the germline ends. The CDR3 runs to 18 residues. CDR1 LGHDT and CDR2 YNNKEL come from the germline V gene (reference sequence).

This receptor was identified in an older woman with active or convalescent COVID-19. The material sequenced was peripheral blood. The chain combines TRBV3-1 (or the pseudogene TRBV3-2) with TRBJ1-6, with TRBD1 as a possible D gene (5 bases). The CDR3, as DNA: TGTGCCAGCAGCCAAGATCCCCCCCCCAGGGCCTCTAATTCACCCCTCCACTTT. Amino acids: CASSQDPPPRASNSPLHF.